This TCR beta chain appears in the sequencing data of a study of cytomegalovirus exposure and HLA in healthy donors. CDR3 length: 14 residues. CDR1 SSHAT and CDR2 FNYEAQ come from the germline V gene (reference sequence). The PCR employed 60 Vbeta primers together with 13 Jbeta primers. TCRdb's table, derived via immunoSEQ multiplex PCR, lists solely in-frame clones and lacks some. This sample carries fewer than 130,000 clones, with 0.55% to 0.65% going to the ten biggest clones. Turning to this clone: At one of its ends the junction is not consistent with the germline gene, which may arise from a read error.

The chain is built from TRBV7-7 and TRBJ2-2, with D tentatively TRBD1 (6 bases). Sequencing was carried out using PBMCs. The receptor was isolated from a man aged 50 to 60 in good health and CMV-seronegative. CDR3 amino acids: CASSWDTNTGELFF. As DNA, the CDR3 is TGTGCTAGCAGCTGGGACACGAACACCGGGGAGCTGTTTTTT.